The T cell receptor beta chain described here comes from a study of siplizumab effects on memory and regulatory T cells. The CDR3 is made up of 14 amino acids. The germline V and J ends were trimmed by 4 bases and 0 bases, with 8 bases remaining between them. Per germline, CDR1 SGHTS and CDR2 YDEGEE. Sequencing was performed with immunoSEQ multiplex PCR; in TCRdb, only in-frame clones are kept and a portion is missing. Of more than 85,000 clones in the sample, just over 90% were seen once. Study outcomes and limitations: Assignment to unstimulated subsets succeeded for only a minor fraction of the alloreactive clones. Siplizumab brought about a significant reduction in alloreactive sequences traceable to unstimulated CD4+ memory cells.

On this clone: Its antigen is as yet unknown.

The chain links TRBV5-8 to TRBJ2-1; maybe TRBD2 (5 bases). The receptor was isolated from a human donor in good health. Sequencing was done on a sample of Tregs sorted from blood. The CDR3 loop is CASSHRDSYNEQFF. Written as DNA, the CDR3 is TGTGCCAGCAGCCACCGGGACTCCTACAATGAGCAGTTCTTC.